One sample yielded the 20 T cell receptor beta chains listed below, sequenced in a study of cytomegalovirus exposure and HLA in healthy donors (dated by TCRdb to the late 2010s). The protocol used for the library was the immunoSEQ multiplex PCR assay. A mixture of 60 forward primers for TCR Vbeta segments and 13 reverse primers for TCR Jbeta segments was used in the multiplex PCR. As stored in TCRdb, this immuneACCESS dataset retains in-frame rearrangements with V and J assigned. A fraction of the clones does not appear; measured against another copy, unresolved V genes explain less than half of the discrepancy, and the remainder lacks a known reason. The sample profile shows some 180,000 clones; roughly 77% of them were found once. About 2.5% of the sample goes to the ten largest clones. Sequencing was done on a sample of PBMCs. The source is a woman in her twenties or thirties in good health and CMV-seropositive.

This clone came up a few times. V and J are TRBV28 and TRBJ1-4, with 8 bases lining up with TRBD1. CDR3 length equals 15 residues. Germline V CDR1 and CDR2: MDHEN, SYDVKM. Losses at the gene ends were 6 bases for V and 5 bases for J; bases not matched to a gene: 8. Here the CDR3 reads CASSAGGQGNEKLFF. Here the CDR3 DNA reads TGTGCCAGCAGCGCTGGAGGACAGGGAAATGAAAAACTGTTTTTT.

The CDR3 coding sequence is TGTGCCAGCAGTTACTTTGGGGGGTCATTAGGAAACACCATATATTTT. Translated: CASSYFGGSLGNTIYF. The gene calls are TRBV6-6 and TRBJ1-3; a weak D match, TRBD1 (5 bases). Germline-derived CDR1 and CDR2 are MNHNY and SVGAGI (reference sequence). The CDR3 length is 16 residues. V was clipped by 1 base and J by 4 bases, with 14 bases between them.

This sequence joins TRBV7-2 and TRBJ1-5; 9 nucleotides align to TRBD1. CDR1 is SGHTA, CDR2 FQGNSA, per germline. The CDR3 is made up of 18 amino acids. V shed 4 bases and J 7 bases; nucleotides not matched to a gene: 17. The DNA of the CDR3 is TGTGCCAGCAGCTCCTCAGGCTTTTACAGGGGGCGCCGGCAGCCCCAGCATTTT. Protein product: CASSSSGFYRGRRQPQHF.

The CDR3 DNA reads TGTGCCAGCAGCGTAGGGGGTAGCGGGGACCTCACCGGGGAGCTGTTTTTT. Translating it yields CASSVGGSGDLTGELFF. The rearrangement uses TRBV9 and TRBJ2-2; 8 bases match TRBD2. The CDR3 is 17 residues long. Germline CDR1 SGDLS, CDR2 YYNGEE. J was trimmed by 4 bases and V by 0 bases; bases with no gene match: 8.

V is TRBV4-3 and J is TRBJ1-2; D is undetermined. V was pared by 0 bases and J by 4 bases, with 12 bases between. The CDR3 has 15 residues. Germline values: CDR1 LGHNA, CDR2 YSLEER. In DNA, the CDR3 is TGCGCCAGCAGCCAAGATCGTTCCGGGTTCTATGGCTACACCTTC. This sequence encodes CASSQDRSGFYGYTF.

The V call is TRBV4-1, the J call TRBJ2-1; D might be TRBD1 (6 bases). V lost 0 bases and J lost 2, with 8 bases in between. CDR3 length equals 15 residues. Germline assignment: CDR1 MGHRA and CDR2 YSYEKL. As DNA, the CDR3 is TGCGCCAGCAGCCAAGATTGGGGGCCCTACAATGAGCAGTTCTTC. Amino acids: CASSQDWGPYNEQFF.

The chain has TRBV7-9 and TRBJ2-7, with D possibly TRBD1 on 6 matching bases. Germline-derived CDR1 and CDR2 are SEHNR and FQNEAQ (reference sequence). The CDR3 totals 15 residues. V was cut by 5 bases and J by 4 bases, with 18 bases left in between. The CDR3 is CASSPRDKGPYEQYF. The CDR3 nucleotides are TGTGCCAGCAGCCCCCGGGACAAGGGCCCTTACGAGCAGTACTTC.

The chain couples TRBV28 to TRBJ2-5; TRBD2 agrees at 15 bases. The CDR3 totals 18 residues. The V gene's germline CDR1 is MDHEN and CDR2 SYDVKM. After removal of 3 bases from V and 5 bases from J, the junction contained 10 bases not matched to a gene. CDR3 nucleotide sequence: TGTGCCAGCAGTTTCCCGCAAGGACTAGCGGGGGGGGCTGAGACCCAGTACTTC. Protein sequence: CASSFPQGLAGGAETQYF.

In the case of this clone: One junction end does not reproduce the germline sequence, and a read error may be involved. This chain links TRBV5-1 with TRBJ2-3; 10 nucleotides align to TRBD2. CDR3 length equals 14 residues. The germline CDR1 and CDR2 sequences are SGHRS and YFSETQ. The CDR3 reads CASSFRSLAGASTF. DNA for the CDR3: TGCGCCAGCAGCTTCCGTTCGCTAGCGGGGGCCTCTACTTTT.

The chain's CDR3 is CASSYTGVGASSPLHF. The CDR3 DNA is TGTGCCAGCAGTTACACGGGCGTGGGGGCGAGTTCACCCCTCCACTTT. The J gene is TRBJ1-6, the V gene TRBV28, with a possible D match to TRBD1 (6 bases). The length of the CDR3 is 16 residues. The germline V and J ends were trimmed by 4 bases and 9 bases, with 19 bases remaining between them. The germline V gene has CDR1 MDHEN and CDR2 SYDVKM.

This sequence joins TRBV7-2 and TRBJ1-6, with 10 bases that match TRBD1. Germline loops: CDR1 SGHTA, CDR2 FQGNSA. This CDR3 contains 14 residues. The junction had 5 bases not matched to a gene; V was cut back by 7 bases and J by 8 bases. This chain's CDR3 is CASTWDRGYSPLHF. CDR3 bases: TGTGCCAGCACCTGGGACAGGGGTTATTCACCCCTCCACTTT.

The DNA of the CDR3 is TGTGCCAGCAGTTTGGGGCCGGCCCAGGGCTACACCTTC. Protein product: CASSLGPAQGYTF. The J gene is TRBJ1-2, the V gene TRBV2; D is possibly TRBD1 (5 bases). CDR3 length: 13 amino acids. V lost 5 bases and J 8 bases, leaving 15 bases between the germline ends. Germline CDR1 reads SNHLY; CDR2 reads FYNNEI.

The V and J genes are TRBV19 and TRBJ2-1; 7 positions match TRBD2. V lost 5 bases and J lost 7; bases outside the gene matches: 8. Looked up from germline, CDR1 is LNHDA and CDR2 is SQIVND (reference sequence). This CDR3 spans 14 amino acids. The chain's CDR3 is CASSGSGESNEQFF. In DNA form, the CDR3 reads TGTGCCAGTAGTGGCAGCGGGGAGTCAAATGAGCAGTTCTTC.

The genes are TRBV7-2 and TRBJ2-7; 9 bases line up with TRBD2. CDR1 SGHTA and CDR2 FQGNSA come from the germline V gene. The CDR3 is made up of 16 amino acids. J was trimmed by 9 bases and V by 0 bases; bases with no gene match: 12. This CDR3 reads CASSLAASGAVGGQYF. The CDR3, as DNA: TGTGCCAGCAGCTTAGCGGCTAGCGGGGCGGTCGGGGGGCAGTACTTC.

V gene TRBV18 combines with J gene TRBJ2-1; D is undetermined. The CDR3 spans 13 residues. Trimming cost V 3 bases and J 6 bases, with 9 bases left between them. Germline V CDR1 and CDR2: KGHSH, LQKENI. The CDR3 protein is CASSPRGANEQFF. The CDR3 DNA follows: TGTGCCAGCTCACCCCGAGGAGCCAATGAGCAGTTCTTC. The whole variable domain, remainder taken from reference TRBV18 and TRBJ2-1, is NAGVMQNPRHLVRRRGQEARLRCSPMKGHSHVYWYRQLPEEGLKFMVYLQKENIIDESGMPKERFSAEFPKEGPSILRIQQVVRGDSAAYFCASSPRGANEQFFGPGTRLTVL.

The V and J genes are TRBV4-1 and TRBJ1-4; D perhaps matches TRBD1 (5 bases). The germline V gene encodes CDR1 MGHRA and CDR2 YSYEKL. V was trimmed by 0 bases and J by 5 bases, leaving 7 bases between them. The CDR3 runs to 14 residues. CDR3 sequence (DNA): TGCGCCAGCAGCCAAGATCAGGGAAATGAAAAACTGTTTTTT. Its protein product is CASSQDQGNEKLFF.

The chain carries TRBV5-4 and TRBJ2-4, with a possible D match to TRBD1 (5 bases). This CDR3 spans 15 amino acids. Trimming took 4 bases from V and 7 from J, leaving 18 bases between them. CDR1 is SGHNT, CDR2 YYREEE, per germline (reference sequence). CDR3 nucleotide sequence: TGTGCCAGCAGCACCGAGGACAATTCAAACAACATTCAGTACTTC. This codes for CASSTEDNSNNIQYF. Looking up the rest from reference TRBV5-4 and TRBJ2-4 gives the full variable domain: ETGVTQSPTHLIKTRGQQVTLRCSSQSGHNTVSWYQQALGQGPQFIFQYYREEENGRGNFPPRFSGLQFPNYSSELNVNALELDDSALYLCASSTEDNSNNIQYFGAGTRLSVL.

DNA for the CDR3: TGTGCCAGCAGCTTGGGGGCGGGGCTACTCCAAGAGACCCAGTACTTC. Its translation is CASSLGAGLLQETQYF. The V call is TRBV5-6, the J call TRBJ2-5; TRBD2 is a possible D gene (6 bases). This CDR3 is 16 amino acids long. V lost 0 bases, J lost 1 base, and 13 bases lay in between. Germline V lookup: CDR1 SGHDT, CDR2 YYEEEE.

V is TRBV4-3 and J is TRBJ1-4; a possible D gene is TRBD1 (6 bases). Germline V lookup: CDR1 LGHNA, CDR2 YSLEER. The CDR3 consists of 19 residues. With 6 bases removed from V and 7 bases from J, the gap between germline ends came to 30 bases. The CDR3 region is CASSTYLLGLQGSAEKLFF. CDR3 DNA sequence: TGCGCCAGCAGTACCTATCTACTGGGGCTACAGGGATCTGCTGAAAAACTGTTTTTT.

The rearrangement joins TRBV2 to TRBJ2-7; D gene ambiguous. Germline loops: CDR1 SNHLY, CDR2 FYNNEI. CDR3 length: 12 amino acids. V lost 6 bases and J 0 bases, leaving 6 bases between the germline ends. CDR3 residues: CASRSSSYEQYF. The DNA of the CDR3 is TGTGCCAGCAGATCTAGCTCCTACGAGCAGTACTTC.